One and the same sample provided the 22 T cell receptor beta chains below, sequenced in a study of T cells in Graves' hyperthyroidism and ophthalmopathy. Amplification of TCR beta CDR3 regions used RNA as the template. With the HTBI primer set, the TCR CDR3 went through a first round of RT-PCR. MiXCR was run by TCRdb on the multiplex PCR reads, yielding one entry per CDR3 protein. Of 300,000 to 400,000 distinct CDR3 sequences listed, around 20% were seen once; the top ten hold roughly 52%. Sequencing was done on a sample of blood. Receptor source: a woman aged 45 to 65 with Graves' hyperthyroidism.

About this clonotype itself: A much bigger clone sits one base away, suggesting this may be a read error. The CDR3 sequence is CVSSSGPANVLTF. For the CDR3, the DNA is TGTGTCAGCAGCTCCGGGCCAGCCAACGTCCTGACTTTC. The chain carries TRBV7-9 and TRBJ2-6; unclear D gene. CDR1 and CDR2 (germline): SEHNR, FQNEAQ (reference sequence). The CDR3 is 13 amino acids. Together with reference TRBV7-9 and TRBJ2-6, the CDR3 gives the full variable domain: DTGVSQNPRHKITKRGQNVTFRCDPISEHNRLYWYRQTLGQGPEFLTYFQNEAQLEKSRLLSDRFSAERPKGSFSTLEIQRTEQGDSAMYLCVSSSGPANVLTFGAGSRLTVL.

This clonotype occurred a few times. This chain joins TRBV13 and TRBJ1-1; D gene uncertain. Trimming pared 2 bases from V and 7 bases from J, leaving 8 bases between. This CDR3 region has 12 residues. CDR1 is PRHDT, CDR2 FYEKMQ, per germline (reference sequence). CDR3 in amino acids: CASSLLGVEAFF. CDR3 DNA sequence: TGTGCCAGCAGCTTACTGGGAGTTGAAGCTTTCTTT.

CDR3: CASSPRTHTEAFF. DNA for the CDR3: TGTGCCAGCAGCCCCCGGACACATACTGAAGCTTTCTTT. The rearrangement joins TRBV9 to TRBJ1-1, with D possibly being TRBD1 (5 bases). The germline gives CDR1 SGDLS, CDR2 YYNGEE. This CDR3 has 13 residues. V lost 4 bases and J lost 5, with 12 bases in between.

This clonotype was detected ten times or more. The chain carries TRBV10-1 and TRBJ2-2; no firm D call. V lost 1 base and J lost 1, with 1 base in between. The CDR3 extends over 13 amino acids. Germline CDR1 reads WNHNN; CDR2 reads SYGVQD (reference sequence). The CDR3 loop reads CASSELNTGELFF. The CDR3 bases are TGCGCCAGCAGTGAGTTGAACACCGGGGAGCTGTTTTTT.

This clonotype was counted many times. The genes are TRBV12-3 or TRBV12-4 and TRBJ2-3, with 8 bases fitting TRBD1. The CDR3 sequence is 13 residues long. V was pared by 5 bases and J by 8 bases, with 6 bases of the junction left unmatched. The CDR3 protein is CASSQQQGGTQYF. In nucleotides, the CDR3 is TGTGCCAGCAGTCAGCAACAGGGGGGTACGCAGTATTTT.

Ten or more counts support this clonotype. The chain couples TRBV7-6 to TRBJ2-2; possible D gene TRBD2, 6 bases. Germline CDR1 SGHVS, CDR2 FNYEAQ. The CDR3 sequence is 15 residues long. The V end was cut by 4 bases, the J end by 4 bases, with 13 bases between. Here the CDR3 DNA reads TGTGCCAGCAGCTCTAGGGTGCGGGGCACCGGGGAGCTGTTTTTT. Its protein is CASSSRVRGTGELFF.

The V and J genes are TRBV6-2 or TRBV6-3 and TRBJ1-1, with D unresolved. From germline, CDR1 is MNHEY and CDR2 SVGEGT. The CDR3 length is 13 residues. Trimming stripped 2 bases from V and 7 bases from J, with 11 bases between. The CDR3 loop reads CASSYRREFEAFF. CDR3 sequence (DNA): TGTGCCAGCAGTTACCGACGGGAGTTTGAAGCTTTCTTT.

This clonotype was detected ten times or more. This chain joins TRBV12-3 or TRBV12-4 and TRBJ2-1; 8 positions agree with TRBD1. This CDR3 is 15 amino acids long. V lost 5 bases and J lost 3; bases outside the gene matches: 6. The CDR3, as DNA: TGTGCCAGCAGTCCCAGGACAGGGTTCTACAATGAGCAGTTCTTC. The encoded protein is CASSPRTGFYNEQFF.

The chain recombines TRBV7-2 with TRBJ2-3; TRBD1 is a possible D gene (6 bases). Trimming took off 0 bases at V and 5 bases at J, with 9 bases between the two ends. Per the germline V gene, CDR1 is SGHTA and CDR2 is FQGNSA. CDR3 size: 14 residues. CDR3 DNA: TGTGCCAGCAGCTTAGCCTTAGGGGGAGATACGCAGTATTTT. As protein: CASSLALGGDTQYF.

In its sample, this clonotype was seen a few times. V gene TRBV27 combines with J gene TRBJ1-5; weak D call: TRBD1 (5 bases). V lost 2 bases to trimming and J lost 0 bases, with 8 bases between them. Germline-derived CDR1 and CDR2 are MNHEY and SMNVEV (reference sequence). The length of the CDR3 is 15 residues. The CDR3 sequence: CASSLSRDSNQPQHF. In DNA form, the CDR3 reads TGTGCCAGCAGTTTAAGCAGGGATAGCAATCAGCCCCAGCATTTT.

There are many counts of this clonotype. The chain uses TRBV12-5 and TRBJ2-7, with D possibly matching TRBD1 (6 bases). Trimming left V 4 bases short and J 3 bases short, with 13 bases between. There are 14 residues in the CDR3. Germline V gene data show CDR1 as LGHNT and CDR2 as FRNRAP. The CDR3 DNA is TGTGCTAGTGGTTCCGGGACAAAAAACTACGAGCAGTACTTC. It is translated as CASGSGTKNYEQYF. Full variable domain (remainder filled in from reference TRBV12-5 and TRBJ2-7): DARVTQTPRHKVTEMGQEVTMRCQPILGHNTVFWYRQTMMQGLELLAYFRNRAPLDDSGMPKDRFSAEMPDATLATLKIQPSEPRDSAVYFCASGSGTKNYEQYFGPGTRLTVT.

This clonotype was observed a few times. V is TRBV6-1 and J is TRBJ2-1; 9 bases fit TRBD2. The length of the CDR3 is 16 residues. The ends lost 6 bases at V and 7 bases at J; junction bases unmatched: 13. Germline lookup yields CDR1 MNHNS and CDR2 SASEGT. The CDR3 sequence: CASSPRGGGAGNEQFF. In nucleotides, the CDR3 is TGTGCCAGCAGCCCCAGGGGCGGGGGGGCCGGTAATGAGCAGTTCTTC.

In nucleotides, the CDR3 is TGCGCCAGCAGCCAACCAGAGGGGGGAGGGCTATCTGAGGCCCAGTACTTC. Residues: CASSQPEGGGLSEAQYF. The V gene is TRBV4-1, the J gene TRBJ2-5, with TRBD2 as a possible D gene (7 bases). CDR1 and CDR2 (germline): MGHRA, YSYEKL. The ends were cut back, 2 bases at V and 9 bases at J, with 25 bases in the middle. The length of the CDR3 is 17 residues.

The V call is TRBV6-2 or TRBV6-3, the J call TRBJ2-6; TRBD1 matches 9 bases. CDR1 and CDR2 from the germline V gene are MNHEY and SVGEGT. With 8 bases clipped from V and 4 bases from J, the junction kept 9 bases outside the gene matches. This CDR3 has 16 amino acids. The CDR3 protein is CASSGDRAVGANVLTF. The CDR3 nucleotides read TGTGCCAGCTCAGGGGACAGGGCTGTGGGGGCCAACGTCCTGACTTTC.

This clonotype was observed many times. This chain links TRBV6-5 with TRBJ2-5; 11 nucleotides agree with TRBD2. Germline V gene lookup returns CDR1 MNHEY and CDR2 SVGAGI. This CDR3 spans 19 amino acids. V dropped 0 bases and J dropped 2; count of bases not matched to a gene: 11. In DNA form, the CDR3 reads TGTGCCAGCAGTTACTCGATTCGGGCTAGCGGGGGGAAACAAGAGACCCAGTACTTC. Translated, it gives CASSYSIRASGGKQETQYF.

This clonotype was seen many times. The chain couples TRBV12-3 or TRBV12-4 to TRBJ1-1, with TRBD1 as a possible D gene (5 bases). Trimming took off 8 bases at V and 1 base at J, with 17 bases between the two ends. The CDR3 covers 15 residues. The chain's CDR3 is CASATSSRGNTEAFF. CDR3 sequence (DNA): TGTGCCAGCGCTACATCATCAAGGGGGAACACTGAAGCTTTCTTT.

This clonotype was observed many times. The chain carries TRBV10-1 and TRBJ2-1, with 13 bases fitting TRBD2. The CDR3 sequence is 17 residues long. V dropped 7 bases and J dropped 5; count of bases not matched to a gene: 11. In germline, CDR1 is WNHNN, CDR2 SYGVQD (reference sequence). The CDR3 loop is CASIPGLAGLVNNEQFF. The DNA for the CDR3 is TGCGCCAGCATTCCGGGACTAGCGGGACTCGTGAACAATGAGCAGTTCTTC.

This clonotype was picked up a small number of times. This chain joins TRBV29-1 and TRBJ2-2; D could derive from TRBD1 or TRBD2 (6 bases each). The CDR3 totals 10 residues. Germline V gene data show CDR1 as SQVTM and CDR2 as ANQGSEA. CDR3 nucleotide sequence: TGCGGAGGGGGCACCGGGGAGCTGTTTTTT. Its protein product is CGGGTGELFF.

Only a few counts were recorded for this clonotype. This chain links TRBV6-1 with TRBJ1-1; no clear D gene. The CDR3 is 12 residues long. Germline values: CDR1 MNHNS, CDR2 SASEGT. The ends were cut back, 5 bases at V and 7 bases at J, with 11 bases in the middle. The CDR3 loop reads CASSKGLGEAFF. CDR3 nucleotides: TGTGCCAGCAGTAAGGGATTAGGTGAAGCTTTCTTT.

Many counts were recorded for this clonotype. The chain carries TRBV5-6 and TRBJ2-7; TRBD2 agrees at 10 bases. V trimming: 6 bases; J trimming: 7 bases; junction bases outside the gene matches: 10. Per germline, CDR1 SGHDT and CDR2 YYEEEE. The CDR3 runs to 14 residues. The CDR3: CASKRAGGPYEQYF. CDR3 DNA: TGTGCCAGCAAACGAGCGGGAGGGCCTTATGAGCAGTACTTC. Full variable domain (outside the CDR3, taken from reference TRBV5-6 and TRBJ2-7): DAGVTQSPTHLIKTRGQQVTLRCSPKSGHDTVSWYQQALGQGPQFIFQYYEEEERQRGNFPDRFSGHQFPNYSSELNVNALLLGDSALYLCASKRAGGPYEQYFGPGTRLTVT.

The genes are TRBV19 and TRBJ2-1; maybe TRBD1 (6 bases). V gave up 6 bases and J gave up 0 bases, with 12 bases separating them. The CDR3 totals 15 residues. Germline V gene data show CDR1 as LNHDA and CDR2 as SQIVND (reference sequence). CDR3 coding DNA: TGTGCCAGTAGACCTAGGGGGAGCTCCTACAATGAGCAGTTCTTC. Translated, it gives CASRPRGSSYNEQFF.

DNA of the CDR3: TGTGCCAGCAGCGTAGCGTTCCTCCACGGTAAACAGGGGGCGAGCAGGATCAGGTGGGTTGAGCAGTTCTTC. This translates into CASSVAFLHGKQGASRIRWVEQFF. The V call is TRBV9, the J call TRBJ2-1, with TRBD1 matching over 9 bases. The CDR3 length is 24 residues. Germline CDR1 reads SGDLS; CDR2 reads YYNGEE. J lost 9 bases, V lost 0 bases, and 34 bases had no gene match.